These 22 T cell receptor beta chains were sequenced from one sample in a study of lymphopenia after photon versus proton radiotherapy (dated by TCRdb to between 2018 and 2021). The library relied on the immunoSEQ multiplex PCR assay. This is the immuneACCESS table as TCRdb keeps it, with only in-frame sequences that have V and J called. A part of the clones is gone; compared with another copy, unresolved V genes explain less than half, and the rest is unexplained. Here the sample has 55,000 to 75,000 clones; about nine tenths occur a single time. The ten largest clones represent less than 3.5% of the sample. This specimen was peripheral blood, taken from a patient treated with photon-based radiotherapy. Receptors were obtained from a woman in her 70s with pancreatic cancer.

The chain combines TRBV6-5 with TRBJ2-3; 9 nucleotides match TRBD2. This CDR3 spans 14 amino acids. V lost 5 bases, J lost 4 bases, and 4 bases stayed unmatched. CDR1 and CDR2 (germline): MNHEY, SVGAGI. Here the CDR3 reads CASSPSGRSDTQYF. CDR3 DNA sequence: TGTGCCAGCAGTCCCAGCGGGAGGTCAGATACGCAGTATTTT.

This clone occurred once. V and J are TRBV5-1 and TRBJ2-1, with 8 bases aligning to TRBD1. CDR1 is SGHRS, CDR2 YFSETQ, per germline. The CDR3 runs to 15 residues. Losses at the gene ends were 3 bases for V and 7 bases for J; bases not matched to a gene: 9. The CDR3 reads CASSSIPGQENEQFF. The CDR3 coding sequence is TGCGCCAGCAGCTCTATCCCGGGACAGGAAAATGAGCAGTTCTTC.

The count of this clone is one. The J gene is TRBJ2-1, the V gene TRBV19, with D possibly being TRBD1 or TRBD2 (6 bases each). V was clipped by 5 bases and J by 6 bases, with 14 bases between them. The germline V gene has CDR1 LNHDA and CDR2 SQIVND (reference sequence). The CDR3 spans 14 residues. The DNA of the CDR3 is TGTGCCAGTAGTGGGGAGGTCAGGGGCAATGAGCAGTTCTTC. Translation gives CASSGEVRGNEQFF.

V usage is TRBV6-5 and J usage is TRBJ2-7, with 8 bases identical to TRBD1. The CDR3 has 16 residues. Germline assignment: CDR1 MNHEY and CDR2 SVGAGI. Trimming at V came to 0 bases and at J to 3 bases, leaving 7 bases not matched to a gene. CDR3 coding DNA: TGTGCCAGCAGTTACTCCTGGACAGGGACCAACTACGAGCAGTACTTC. Amino acid sequence: CASSYSWTGTNYEQYF.

This chain joins TRBV4-1 and TRBJ2-4; the D gene is possibly TRBD2 (5 bases). V lost 4 bases and J lost 1, with 20 bases in between. The CDR3 has 18 amino acids. Germline V CDR1 and CDR2: MGHRA, YSYEKL. The CDR3 protein is CASSPVILGWEAKNIQYF. Here the CDR3 DNA reads TGCGCCAGCAGCCCCGTCATACTCGGTTGGGAGGCCAAAAACATTCAGTACTTC.

This chain joins TRBV7-3 and TRBJ2-2; weak D call: TRBD2 (6 bases). V was pared by 3 bases and J by 5 bases, with 13 bases between. The CDR3 runs 15 residues. Per germline, CDR1 SGHTA and CDR2 FQGTGA. The CDR3 region has the DNA TGTGCCAGCAGCTTGGGTGGGACTGGGACCGGGGAGCTGTTTTTT. Translated, it gives CASSLGGTGTGELFF.

The chain couples TRBV5-1 to TRBJ2-7; D might be TRBD1 (5 bases). The CDR3 is 14 amino acids. The germline gives CDR1 SGHRS, CDR2 YFSETQ. The germline V and J ends were trimmed by 2 bases and 3 bases, with 12 bases remaining between them. Written as DNA, the CDR3 is TGCGCCAGCAGCTTTGACGCAGGGAACTACGAGCAGTACTTC. Translation: CASSFDAGNYEQYF.

The rearrangement uses TRBV7-2 and TRBJ2-7, with no clear D. V dropped 0 bases and J dropped 3 bases, with 18 bases sitting between them. This CDR3 contains 17 residues. The germline CDR1 and CDR2 sequences are SGHTA and FQGNSA. The CDR3 sequence: CASSLARTAAGNYEQYF. In nucleotides, the CDR3 is TGTGCCAGCAGCTTAGCGAGGACCGCAGCAGGAAACTACGAGCAGTACTTC. The full variable domain, with the rest looked up from reference TRBV7-2 and TRBJ2-7, is GAGVSQSPSNKVTEKGKDVELRCDPISGHTALYWYRQSLGQGLEFLIYFQGNSAPDKSGLPSDRFSAERTGGSVSTLTIQRTQQEDSAVYLCASSLARTAAGNYEQYFGPGTRLTVT.

J is TRBJ1-2 and V is TRBV28, with 8 bases aligning to TRBD1. J was trimmed by 4 bases and V by 6 bases; bases with no gene match: 16. The CDR3 contains 17 residues. Germline V lookup: CDR1 MDHEN, CDR2 SYDVKM. This CDR3 reads CASRDYSRGQGVYGYTF. CDR3 bases: TGTGCCAGCAGAGATTATAGCAGGGGGCAAGGGGTCTATGGCTACACCTTC.

The chain couples TRBV30 to TRBJ2-2; possibly TRBD2 for D (5 bases). The germline V and J ends were trimmed by 1 base and 0 bases, with 12 bases remaining between them. This CDR3 has 16 amino acids. CDR1 is GTSNPN and CDR2 is SVGIG in the germline V gene (reference sequence). The CDR3 sequence is CAWSAHSGANTGELFF. CDR3 coding DNA: TGTGCCTGGAGTGCCCACTCCGGGGCGAACACCGGGGAGCTGTTTTTT.

The chain joins TRBV5-1 to TRBJ2-1; maybe TRBD1 (6 bases). V dropped 0 bases and J dropped 1 base, with 8 bases sitting between them. Germline CDR1 is SGHRS and CDR2 is YFSETQ. The CDR3 totals 15 residues. CDR3 protein: CASSLGDRSYNEQFF. The CDR3 coding sequence is TGCGCCAGCAGCTTGGGCGACAGGTCCTACAATGAGCAGTTCTTC.

In this sample, this clone turned up once. A much larger clonotype is one base distant, so this may be a read error. This chain links TRBV7-3 with TRBJ2-2; D is undetermined. The CDR3 covers 12 residues. Between the trimmed V and J ends, which lost 2 bases and 5 bases, there was a span of 3 bases. Germline V lookup: CDR1 SGHTA, CDR2 FQGTGA. The CDR3 here is CASSLGTGELFF. The CDR3, as DNA: TGTGCCAGCAGCTTAGGGACCGGGGAGCTGTTTTTT.

This rearrangement joins TRBV6-5 to TRBJ1-3; D not certain. This CDR3 spans 15 amino acids. Germline V CDR1 and CDR2: MNHEY, SVGAGI. V dropped 8 bases and J dropped 0 bases, with 14 bases sitting between them. The CDR3 sequence: CASRATGSSGNTIYF. The CDR3 bases are TGTGCCAGCCGGGCCACGGGGAGCTCTGGAAACACCATATATTTT.

This rearrangement joins TRBV19 to TRBJ2-4; possibly TRBD1 for D (7 bases). The V and J ends lost 1 base and 7 bases respectively, with 17 bases between them. The CDR3 runs 16 residues. Per the germline V gene, CDR1 is LNHDA and CDR2 is SQIVND (reference sequence). The CDR3 protein is CASSIGRGVDVNIQYF. In DNA form, the CDR3 reads TGTGCCAGTAGTATAGGCAGGGGGGTCGATGTTAACATTCAGTACTTC.

V is TRBV6-5 and J is TRBJ2-7; possibly TRBD2 for D (5 bases). The germline V and J ends were trimmed by 6 bases and 3 bases, with 12 bases remaining between them. This CDR3 region has 13 residues. Germline-derived CDR1 and CDR2 are MNHEY and SVGAGI. The DNA of the CDR3 is TGTGCCAGCAGCGCCGGGATAATCTACGAGCAGTACTTC. Its translation: CASSAGIIYEQYF.

The J gene is TRBJ2-7, the V gene TRBV7-2; D is uncertain. CDR3 size: 15 residues. Germline lookup yields CDR1 SGHTA and CDR2 FQGNSA. Trimming took off 4 bases at V and 4 bases at J, with 17 bases between the two ends. CDR3 sequence (DNA): TGTGCCAGCAGCTCGGGCCGGAACAGCCGGTACGAGCAGTACTTC. This encodes CASSSGRNSRYEQYF.

This clone was counted once. The V gene is TRBV4-3, the J gene TRBJ2-5; D is ambiguous. The CDR3 contains 13 residues. CDR1 LGHNA and CDR2 YSLEER come from the germline V gene. Trimming took 0 bases from V and 3 from J, leaving 5 bases between them. The CDR3 reads CASSQDKEETQYF. The CDR3 DNA reads TGCGCCAGCAGCCAAGATAAGGAAGAGACCCAGTACTTC.

This chain links TRBV5-1 with TRBJ2-5; 8 positions agree with TRBD2. The CDR3 loop spans 14 amino acids. The V gene's germline CDR1 is SGHRS and CDR2 YFSETQ. Trimming at V came to 4 bases and at J to 4 bases, leaving 6 bases not matched to a gene. The CDR3 loop is CASSQGLVRETQYF. CDR3 bases: TGCGCCAGCAGCCAGGGACTAGTTAGAGAGACCCAGTACTTC.

V and J are TRBV28 and TRBJ2-3; D possibly matches TRBD1 or TRBD2 (6 bases each). Germline-derived CDR1 and CDR2 are MDHEN and SYDVKM. The germline V and J ends were trimmed by 6 bases and 6 bases, with 19 bases remaining between them. The CDR3 sequence is 15 residues long. CDR3 region: CASSPQLGGADTQYF. The CDR3 DNA sequence: TGTGCCAGCAGCCCCCAACTGGGGGGCGCTGATACGCAGTATTTT.

This clone has just a few counts. The chain uses TRBV27 and TRBJ1-2, with D perhaps TRBD1 (6 bases). The CDR3 consists of 13 residues. Between the trimmed V and J ends, which lost 5 bases and 8 bases, there was a span of 15 bases. Germline CDR1 reads MNHEY; CDR2 reads SMNVEV (reference sequence). CDR3 sequence reads: CASSPWGAGGYTF. The CDR3 coding sequence is TGTGCCAGCAGTCCTTGGGGGGCGGGAGGCTACACCTTC.

Only a few counts were recorded for this clone. The CDR3 bases are TGTGCCAGCAGCTCTATAACAGGGGACAATGAGCAGTTCTTC. Translated, it gives CASSSITGDNEQFF. The gene calls are TRBV11-1 and TRBJ2-1; 7 bases fit TRBD1. CDR1 and CDR2 from the germline V gene are SGHAT and FQDESV (reference sequence). The CDR3 loop spans 14 amino acids. V was clipped by 4 bases and J by 5 bases; unmatched bases: 5.

The chain combines TRBV5-1 with TRBJ1-4, with 8 bases lining up with TRBD1. Germline CDR1 reads SGHRS; CDR2 reads YFSETQ. This CDR3 region has 12 residues. The CDR3 DNA reads TGCGCAACGCTACAGGGGGATGAAAAACTGTTTTTT. Protein sequence: CATLQGDEKLFF.